This T cell receptor beta chain was retrieved from a study of OX40 agonist ivuxolimab in advanced cancers. Background on the study: People who had prior anti-PD-1, anti-PD-L1 or anti-CTLA-4 therapy could take part, and 40% had some.

The method was immunoSEQ multiplex PCR; TCRdb's version includes in-frame clones alone and lacks a portion of them. The data show some 45,000 clones, around 86% seen once. The germline V and J ends were trimmed by 2 bases and 0 bases, with 9 bases remaining between them. CDR3 length: 15 amino acids. The germline V gene encodes CDR1 MNHEY and CDR2 SVGAGI. Sequenced material: CD4+ or CD8+ T cells sorted from blood, taken in a trial of the OX40 agonist ivuxolimab. This chain connects TRBV6-5 to TRBJ2-3, with a weak D call TRBD1 (5 bases). The TCR originated in an adult with an advanced solid tumor such as melanoma, head and neck, liver or kidney cancer. In DNA form, the CDR3 reads TGTGCCAGCAGTTACAAGGGGTTTAGCACAGATACGCAGTATTTT. Protein: CASSYKGFSTDTQYF.